The next 31 T cell receptor beta chains were all read from a single sample in a study of CD8+CD57+ T cells in acquired aplastic anemia. Whoever was chosen for sequencing had shown CD8+CD57+ cell expansion by flow cytometry. Profiles of TCR beta VDJ and CDR3 were generated from a genomic DNA template. TCRdb re-analysed the reads in MiXCR, keeping a single row per CDR3 protein. The sample lists about 98,000 distinct CDR3 sequences; about 63% were seen once. The sample taken for sequencing was sorted CD4+, CD8+, or CD8+CD57+ T cells (not recorded which) from PBMCs. The receptors stem from a human donor with aplastic anemia.

The CDR3 loop is CATSDTRQSRFGTQYF. CDR3 DNA: TGTGCCACCAGTGATACCCGACAGTCCCGGTTTGGTACGCAGTATTTT. This chain joins TRBV24-1 and TRBJ2-3; D might be TRBD1 (5 bases). There are 16 residues in the CDR3. Looked up from germline, CDR1 is KGHDR and CDR2 is SFDVKD. Trimming left V 3 bases short and J 8 bases short, with 20 bases between.

This chain links TRBV25-1 with TRBJ1-1; no reliable D call. Trimming removed 4 bases from V and 4 bases from J, with 10 bases in between. The V gene's germline CDR1 is MGHDK and CDR2 SYGVNS. This CDR3 is 13 amino acids long. CDR3 residues: CASSGLLGTEAFF. CDR3 DNA sequence: TGTGCCAGCAGTGGCCTCCTTGGCACTGAAGCTTTCTTT.

This rearrangement joins TRBV20-1 to TRBJ2-1; D is possibly TRBD2 (7 bases). With 0 bases removed from V and 6 bases from J, the gap between germline ends came to 18 bases. Germline-derived CDR1 and CDR2 are DFQATT and SNEGSKA (reference sequence). This CDR3 has 16 residues. Written as DNA, the CDR3 is TGCAGTGCTAGAGATCTTGCGGGGGCCGATCTCAATGAGCAGTTCTTC. Translating it yields CSARDLAGADLNEQFF.

The gene calls are TRBV20-1 and TRBJ2-5; TRBD2 aligns across 12 bases. This CDR3 region has 13 residues. Germline V lookup: CDR1 DFQATT, CDR2 SNEGSKA (reference sequence). After removal of 5 bases from V and 4 bases from J, the junction contained 2 bases not matched to a gene. The CDR3 here is CSAATSGGETQYF. The CDR3 nucleotides read TGCAGTGCTGCGACTAGCGGGGGAGAGACCCAGTACTTC.

The rearrangement joins TRBV2 to TRBJ2-7; D is uncertain. Trimming removed 4 bases at V and 2 bases at J, with 12 bases between. CDR1 and CDR2 from the germline V gene are SNHLY and FYNNEI. This CDR3 spans 14 amino acids. The CDR3 DNA sequence: TGTGCCAGCAGTGTCAGAGTCAGGACCTACGAGCAGTACTTC. This gives the protein CASSVRVRTYEQYF. The full variable domain, with the rest looked up from reference TRBV2 and TRBJ2-7, is EPEVTQTPSHQVTQMGQEVILRCVPISNHLYFYWYRQILGQKVEFLVSFYNNEISEKSEIFDDQFSVERPDGSNFTLKIRSTKLEDSAMYFCASSVRVRTYEQYFGPGTRLTVT.

The V call is TRBV29-1, the J call TRBJ2-6; D tentatively fits TRBD1 or TRBD2 (6 bases each). Germline V CDR1 and CDR2: SQVTM, ANQGSEA. The CDR3 is 18 amino acids. V shed 3 bases and J shed 0 bases, with 18 bases lying between them. CDR3 amino acids: CSVDGGVKGGSGANVLTF. CDR3 in DNA: TGCAGCGTTGATGGAGGGGTAAAGGGGGGCTCTGGGGCCAACGTCCTGACTTTC.

The chain is built from TRBV2 and TRBJ1-2, with D unresolved. Germline CDR1 is SNHLY and CDR2 is FYNNEI. With 4 bases removed from V and 3 bases from J, the gap between germline ends came to 6 bases. The CDR3 spans 12 residues. CDR3 DNA sequence: TGTGCCAGCAGTGTAACGGACTATGGCTACACCTTC. This encodes CASSVTDYGYTF.

CDR3: CSASGGPSGDEQFF. CDR3 bases: TGCAGTGCTAGCGGCGGACCCTCGGGGGATGAGCAGTTCTTC. The rearrangement joins TRBV20-1 to TRBJ2-1; a possible D gene is TRBD2 (6 bases). The CDR3 spans 14 residues. With 3 bases removed from V and 8 bases from J, the gap between germline ends came to 17 bases. Per the germline V gene, CDR1 is DFQATT and CDR2 is SNEGSKA (reference sequence).

The chain is built from TRBV2 and TRBJ1-6; 8 bases match TRBD1. The J segment lost 9 bases and the V segment lost 6 bases, leaving 7 bases of the junction unmatched. This CDR3 comprises 14 residues. Germline-derived CDR1 and CDR2 are SNHLY and FYNNEI. CDR3 in DNA: TGTGCCAGCAGGACGGACAGGGATAGTTCACCCCTCCACTTT. Residues: CASRTDRDSSPLHF.

This clonotype was seen a few times. The gene calls are TRBV24-1 and TRBJ2-1; D unclear. The CDR3 sequence is 15 residues long. Germline V CDR1 and CDR2: KGHDR, SFDVKD. V dropped 1 base and J dropped 5 bases, with 11 bases sitting between them. The CDR3 sequence is CATSDLSLGNNEQFF. DNA of the CDR3: TGTGCCACCAGTGATTTAAGTCTGGGAAACAATGAGCAGTTCTTC.

The J gene is TRBJ2-2, the V gene TRBV5-4; D ambiguous. The CDR3 totals 12 residues. CDR1 is SGHNT, CDR2 YYREEE, per germline (reference sequence). V was cut by 1 base and J by 10 bases, with 8 bases left in between. CDR3 amino acids: CASSLPFEELFF. The CDR3 DNA follows: TGTGCCAGCAGCTTGCCGTTTGAGGAGCTGTTTTTT.

V and J are TRBV2 and TRBJ1-5; possibly TRBD1 for D (5 bases). The CDR3 is 15 residues long. Germline CDR1 and CDR2: SNHLY and FYNNEI. Trimming left V 5 bases short and J 2 bases short, with 13 bases between. In DNA form, the CDR3 reads TGTGCCAGCAGTTCGTCCGGGACGGGCAATCAGCCCCAGCATTTT. Translating it yields CASSSSGTGNQPQHF.

Ten or more counts support this clonotype. The chain joins TRBV5-1 to TRBJ2-7; the match to TRBD1 covers 7 bases. From germline, CDR1 is SGHRS and CDR2 YFSETQ. V gave up 2 bases and J gave up 3 bases; unmatched junction bases: 8. The CDR3 is made up of 15 amino acids. Here the CDR3 DNA reads TGCGCCAGCAGCTTTGAAGGGACAGTTGGCTACGAGCAGTACTTC. Its protein product is CASSFEGTVGYEQYF.

This clonotype was seen ten or more times. This sequence joins TRBV5-1 and TRBJ1-1; TRBD1 might be the D (6 bases). This CDR3 comprises 14 residues. Trimming stripped 2 bases from V and 4 bases from J, with 12 bases between. The germline CDR1 and CDR2 sequences are SGHRS and YFSETQ. The CDR3 reads CASSFEGGSTEAFF. DNA of the CDR3: TGCGCCAGCAGCTTTGAGGGGGGAAGCACTGAAGCTTTCTTT.

The gene calls are TRBV13 and TRBJ1-2; 7 bases map to TRBD1. After removal of 3 bases from V and 5 bases from J, the junction contained 18 bases not matched to a gene. The germline V gene has CDR1 PRHDT and CDR2 FYEKMQ (reference sequence). The CDR3 contains 18 residues. CDR3 bases: TGTGCCAGCAGCTTCAACCCGGATCTGACAGGGTTAAGTTATGGCTACACCTTC. Translation gives CASSFNPDLTGLSYGYTF.

V and J are TRBV10-3 and TRBJ2-6; 11 nucleotides align to TRBD1. Germline loops: CDR1 ENHRY, CDR2 SYGVKD. There are 17 residues in the CDR3. The trim removed 6 bases at V and 0 bases at J, leaving 4 bases unmatched. In DNA, the CDR3 is TGTGCCATCAGCCTCGGGACAGGGGGCTCTGGGGCCAACGTCCTGACTTTC. Protein sequence: CAISLGTGGSGANVLTF.

This chain joins TRBV11-1 and TRBJ2-1, with 7 positions matching TRBD1. J gave up 2 bases and V 5 bases, and 9 bases lay outside the gene matches. The germline V gene has CDR1 SGHAT and CDR2 FQDESV (reference sequence). There are 16 residues in the CDR3. The CDR3 loop reads CASSTSEGATYNEQFF. Here the CDR3 DNA reads TGTGCCAGCAGCACCAGTGAGGGGGCTACCTACAATGAGCAGTTCTTC.

The CDR3 loop is CSVRGDTYTDTQYF. The CDR3 DNA reads TGCAGCGTTCGAGGGGATACGTACACAGATACGCAGTATTTT. The chain joins TRBV29-1 to TRBJ2-3, with D possibly being TRBD1 or TRBD2 (5 bases each). Trimming shortened V by 5 bases and J by 2 bases, and 14 bases separated the two germline ends. The germline V gene encodes CDR1 SQVTM and CDR2 ANQGSEA. This CDR3 spans 14 amino acids.

The J gene is TRBJ1-1, the V gene TRBV5-6; no clear D. Germline V gives CDR1 SGHDT, CDR2 YYEEEE. Trimming stripped 5 bases from V and 7 bases from J, with 15 bases between. The CDR3 covers 13 residues. DNA of the CDR3: TGTGCCAGCAGTCGAGACCTTCAGAATGAAGCTTTCTTT. Translation gives CASSRDLQNEAFF.

This clonotype has a handful of counts. V usage is TRBV11-1 and J usage is TRBJ1-6, with D unresolved. This CDR3 comprises 16 residues. The ends were cut back, 4 bases at V and 9 bases at J, with 19 bases in the middle. CDR1 is SGHAT and CDR2 is FQDESV in the germline V gene (reference sequence). CDR3 sequence (DNA): TGTGCCAGCAGCTCGATGGGTGCGGGGTCCGTTTCACCCCTCCACTTT. Its protein is CASSSMGAGSVSPLHF.

In DNA form, the CDR3 reads TGTGCCAGCAGCCAGTTGTCTGGCAGGGGGGACTATGGCTACACCTTC. It encodes CASSQLSGRGDYGYTF. V gene TRBV4-2 combines with J gene TRBJ1-2, with 7 bases identical to TRBD1. The CDR3 is 16 residues long. Germline V gene lookup returns CDR1 LGHNA and CDR2 YNFKEQ. Trimming removed 3 bases from V and 3 bases from J; junction bases left unmatched: 10.

The V call is TRBV5-1, the J call TRBJ1-2, with no clear D. Germline V gives CDR1 SGHRS, CDR2 YFSETQ. The CDR3 sequence is 13 residues long. Trimming stripped 4 bases from V and 4 bases from J, with 11 bases between. The CDR3 bases are TGCGCCAGCAGCCAAGGAAGCGGCTATGGCTACACCTTC. This sequence encodes CASSQGSGYGYTF. Looking up the rest from reference TRBV5-1 and TRBJ1-2 gives the full variable domain: KAGVTQTPRYLIKTRGQQVTLSCSPISGHRSVSWYQQTPGQGLQFLFEYFSETQRNKGNFPGRFSGRQFSNSRSEMNVSTLELGDSALYLCASSQGSGYGYTFGSGTRLTVV.

Concerning this clonotype itself: One end of the junction is discordant with germline, which a read error may explain. V is TRBV24-1 and J is TRBJ1-5; the D is unclear. CDR1 KGHDR and CDR2 SFDVKD come from the germline V gene. The CDR3 is 14 amino acids. As DNA, the CDR3 is TGTGCCAGCAGTGCCGTGACACTGAATCAGCCCCAGCATTTT. Its protein is CASSAVTLNQPQHF.

This sequence joins TRBV24-1 and TRBJ1-5; D gene unclear. V was shortened by 1 base and J by 7 bases, with 10 bases between the two germline ends. Germline CDR1 reads KGHDR; CDR2 reads SFDVKD. The CDR3 is made up of 14 amino acids. The chain's CDR3 is CATSDFTLSQPQHF. The CDR3 DNA reads as TGTGCCACCAGTGATTTTACACTAAGCCAGCCCCAGCATTTT.

This chain joins TRBV24-1 and TRBJ2-1; D assignment may be TRBD1 or TRBD2 (5 bases each). Deletions cut 5 bases from V and 0 bases from J, with 7 bases between. This CDR3 region has 14 residues. The germline CDR1 and CDR2 sequences are KGHDR and SFDVKD. The DNA for the CDR3 is TGTGCCACCAGTGTTGGGACCTCCTACAATGAGCAGTTCTTC. It encodes CATSVGTSYNEQFF.

The gene calls are TRBV2 and TRBJ2-7; D unclear. This CDR3 has 13 residues. The V end was cut by 4 bases, the J end by 0 bases, with 7 bases between. Germline V gene sequence: CDR1 SNHLY, CDR2 FYNNEI. The DNA for the CDR3 is TGTGCCAGCAGTGGTGCAGACTCCTACGAGCAGTACTTC. As protein: CASSGADSYEQYF.

In this sample, this clonotype turned up a few times. One base away lies a much larger clone, so this may be a sequencing read error. The chain links TRBV13 to TRBJ1-5; D is unresolved. The CDR3 covers 14 residues. Trimming cost V 0 bases and J 2 bases, with 5 bases left between them. Germline lookup yields CDR1 PRHDT and CDR2 FYEKMQ (reference sequence). CDR3 nucleotide sequence: TGTGCCAGCAGCTTAGGCCTCCGCAATCAGCCCCAGCATTTT. Translation: CASSLGLRNQPQHF.

This sequence joins TRBV20-1 and TRBJ1-5; 7 bases align to TRBD1. The trim removed 1 base at V and 2 bases at J, leaving 5 bases unmatched. Germline CDR1 is DFQATT and CDR2 is SNEGSKA (reference sequence). This CDR3 has 15 amino acids. The CDR3 bases are TGCAGTGCTAGAGCAGGGGGGTCGGGCAATCAGCCCCAGCATTTT. Translation: CSARAGGSGNQPQHF.

This clonotype was seen once. Because the CDR3 is missing its conserved closing phenylalanine or tryptophan, this is likely a read error. The chain combines TRBV20-1 with TRBJ1-5, with 7 positions matching TRBD1. Looked up from germline, CDR1 is DFQATT and CDR2 is SNEGSKA (reference sequence). CDR3 length equals 13 residues. Trimming at V came to 6 bases and at J to 7 bases, leaving 9 bases not matched to a gene. CDR3 nucleotide sequence: TGCAGTGCCAGACAGGGAGAATACCAGCCCCAGCATTCT. Its translation is CSARQGEYQPQHS.

This chain joins TRBV15 and TRBJ2-7; maybe TRBD1 (5 bases). Germline V gives CDR1 LNHNV, CDR2 YYDKDF (reference sequence). V was cut by 3 bases and J by 2 bases, with 17 bases left in between. The CDR3 extends over 16 amino acids. The CDR3: CATSRVQGAPPYEQYF. In DNA form, the CDR3 reads TGTGCCACCAGCAGGGTTCAAGGGGCTCCCCCCTACGAGCAGTACTTC.

This clonotype appeared many times. The chain is built from TRBV19 and TRBJ2-3; possibly TRBD1 for D (6 bases). The CDR3 is 17 residues long. Germline V lookup: CDR1 LNHDA, CDR2 SQIVND (reference sequence). The germline V and J ends were trimmed by 0 bases and 2 bases, with 15 bases remaining between them. The CDR3 DNA follows: TGTGCCAGTAGTATAGATCTATCCGGGACACACACAGATACGCAGTATTTT. This translates into CASSIDLSGTHTDTQYF.